This T cell receptor beta chain was sequenced during a study of T-cell reconstitution after alpha-beta-depleted transplantation in children. Study-level results: Most T-cell counts and diversity one year after the transplant came from T cells that were newly produced. The study traced high day-60 TCRbeta diversity in some patients to surviving recipient T cells and thymic progenitors. Expanded clones from the graft, numbering several hundred, reportedly supplied alpha-beta T cells about two months after transplant.

This CDR3 spans 15 amino acids. Germline values: CDR1 SGHRS, CDR2 YFSETQ. The ends were cut back, 2 bases at V and 2 bases at J, with 14 bases in the middle. This clonotype was found many times. What it binds is unknown. Unique molecular identifiers were used in preparing the TCRbeta library. TCRdb reprocessed the PCR reads with MiXCR, giving one entry per CDR3 protein. The repertoire includes around 270,000 distinct CDR3 sequences, around 7.3% of them detected once, and 9.1% sits in the top ten. This TCR was recovered from a female patient between 2 and 15 years old who had a stem cell transplant for Fanconi anemia, so the T cells may come from the graft donor. The chain links TRBV5-1 to TRBJ2-7; D remains unclear. The starting material was peripheral blood, obtained 360 days after TCRalphabeta/CD19-depleted stem cell transplant. The CDR3, as DNA: TGCGCCAGCAGCTTTACCGACGACGCCGCCTACGAGCAGTACTTC. Its protein product is CASSFTDDAAYEQYF.